This TCR beta chain is from a study of identical twins. CDR1 SGHTA and CDR2 FQGNSA come from the germline V gene. Trimming removed 5 bases at V and 1 base at J, with 12 bases between. This CDR3 contains 14 residues. Study-wide points: Monozygotic twins shared more out-of-frame TCR alpha than recombination models predicted. Researchers reported weaker excess twin sharing in beta out-of-frame sequences. Zero-insertion results could be subject to partial confounding by invariant MAIT and iNKT cells.

At least ten counts were recorded for this clonotype. Antigen specificity is unknown. TCRdb reanalysed the 5' RACE reads using MiXCR and keeps one entry per CDR3 protein. The sample gives a few hundred thousand distinct CDR3 sequences, roughly 12% of which show up once; roughly 4% is in the top ten. The data also belong to a second study, concerning yellow fever vaccine responses in identical twins.

The clonotype was recovered from a woman under 30 in good health. The J gene is TRBJ2-7, the V gene TRBV7-2, with D perhaps TRBD1 (6 bases). Sequencing was performed on memory (CD45RO+) T cells sorted from blood. DNA for the CDR3: TGTGCCAGCAGCCCACGAGGGGGATCCTACGAGCAGTACTTC. This gives the protein CASSPRGGSYEQYF.